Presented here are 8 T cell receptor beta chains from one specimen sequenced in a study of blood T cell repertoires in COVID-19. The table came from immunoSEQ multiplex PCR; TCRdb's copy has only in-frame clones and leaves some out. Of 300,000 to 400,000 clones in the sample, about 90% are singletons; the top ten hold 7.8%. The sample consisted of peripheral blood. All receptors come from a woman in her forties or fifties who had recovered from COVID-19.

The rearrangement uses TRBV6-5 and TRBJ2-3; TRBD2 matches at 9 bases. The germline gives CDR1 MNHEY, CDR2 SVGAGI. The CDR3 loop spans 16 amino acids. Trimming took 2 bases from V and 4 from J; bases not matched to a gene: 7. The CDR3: CASSYNLAGGADTQYF. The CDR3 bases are TGTGCCAGCAGTTACAACCTGGCGGGAGGGGCAGATACGCAGTATTTT.

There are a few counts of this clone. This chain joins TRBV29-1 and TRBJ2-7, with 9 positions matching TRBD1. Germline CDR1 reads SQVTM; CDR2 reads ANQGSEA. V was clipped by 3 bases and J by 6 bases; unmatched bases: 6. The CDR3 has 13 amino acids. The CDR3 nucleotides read TGCAGCGTTGACTGGGACAGGGACGGCGAGCAGTACTTC. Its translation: CSVDWDRDGEQYF.

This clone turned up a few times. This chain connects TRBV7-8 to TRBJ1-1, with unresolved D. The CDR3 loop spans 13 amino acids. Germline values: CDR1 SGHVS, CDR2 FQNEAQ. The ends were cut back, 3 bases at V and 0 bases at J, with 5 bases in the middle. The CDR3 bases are TGTGCCAGCAGCTTTTTAATGAACACTGAAGCTTTCTTT. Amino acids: CASSFLMNTEAFF.

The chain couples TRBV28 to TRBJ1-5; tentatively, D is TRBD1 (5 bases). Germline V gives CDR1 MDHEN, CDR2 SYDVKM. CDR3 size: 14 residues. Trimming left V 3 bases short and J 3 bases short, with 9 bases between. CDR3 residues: CASSFGGDNQPQHF. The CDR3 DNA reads TGTGCCAGCAGTTTCGGGGGGGACAATCAGCCCCAGCATTTT.

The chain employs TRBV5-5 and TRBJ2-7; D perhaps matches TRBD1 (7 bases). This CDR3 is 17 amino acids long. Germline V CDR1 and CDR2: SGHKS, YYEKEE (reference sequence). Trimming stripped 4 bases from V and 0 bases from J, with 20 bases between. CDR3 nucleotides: TGTGCCAGCAGCCCGGGGGTGAGACAGGGTAACTCCTACGAGCAGTACTTC. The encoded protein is CASSPGVRQGNSYEQYF.

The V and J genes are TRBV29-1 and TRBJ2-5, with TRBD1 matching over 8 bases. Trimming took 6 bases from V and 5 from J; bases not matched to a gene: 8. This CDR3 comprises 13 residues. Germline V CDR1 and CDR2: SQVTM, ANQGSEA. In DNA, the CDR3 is TGCAGCGTCGACCAGGGGGCGGAGGAGACCCAGTACTTC. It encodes CSVDQGAEETQYF. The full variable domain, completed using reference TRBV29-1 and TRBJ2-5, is SAVISQKPSRDICQRGTSLTIQCQVDSQVTMMFWYRQQPGQSLTLIATANQGSEATYESGFVIDKFPISRPNLTFSTLTVSNMSPEDSSIYLCSVDQGAEETQYFGPGTRLLVL.

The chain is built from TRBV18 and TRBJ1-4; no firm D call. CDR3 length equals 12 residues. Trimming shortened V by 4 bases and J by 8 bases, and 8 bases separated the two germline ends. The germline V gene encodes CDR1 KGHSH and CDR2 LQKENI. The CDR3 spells CASSLTEEKLFF. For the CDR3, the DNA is TGTGCCAGCTCACTCACCGAGGAAAAACTGTTTTTT.

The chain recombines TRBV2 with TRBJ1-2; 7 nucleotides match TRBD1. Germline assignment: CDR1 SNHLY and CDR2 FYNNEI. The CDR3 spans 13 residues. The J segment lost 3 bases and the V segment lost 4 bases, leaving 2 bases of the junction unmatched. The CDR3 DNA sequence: TGTGCCAGCAGTGGGGACAGTGACTATGGCTACACCTTC. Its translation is CASSGDSDYGYTF.